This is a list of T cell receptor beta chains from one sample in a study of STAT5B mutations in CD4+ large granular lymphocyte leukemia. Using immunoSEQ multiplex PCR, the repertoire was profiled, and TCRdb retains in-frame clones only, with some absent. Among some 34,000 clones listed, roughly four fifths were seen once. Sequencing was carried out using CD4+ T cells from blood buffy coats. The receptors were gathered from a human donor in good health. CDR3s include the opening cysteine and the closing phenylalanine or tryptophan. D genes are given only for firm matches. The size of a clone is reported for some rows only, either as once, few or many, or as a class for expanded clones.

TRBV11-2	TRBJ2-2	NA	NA	CASSLDTGELFF	TGTGCCAGCAGCCTTGACACCGGGGAGCTGTTTTTT
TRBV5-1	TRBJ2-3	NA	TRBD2	CASSLERGLSTDTQYF	TGCGCCAGCAGCTTGGAGCGGGGGCTTAGCACAGATACGCAGTATTTT
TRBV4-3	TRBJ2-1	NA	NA	CASSQATGWTYNEQFF	TGCGCCAGCAGCCAAGCAACAGGGTGGACCTACAATGAGCAGTTCTTC
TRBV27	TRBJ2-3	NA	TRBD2	CASIASGRNTQYF	TGTGCCAGCATAGCTAGCGGGAGGAACACGCAGTATTTT
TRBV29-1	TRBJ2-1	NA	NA	CSVDRHGLAHNEQFF	TGCAGCGTTGACCGTCATGGTCTAGCTCACAATGAGCAGTTCTTC
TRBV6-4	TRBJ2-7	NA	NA	CAITGHSYEQYF	TGTGCCATTACGGGTCACTCCTACGAGCAGTACTTC
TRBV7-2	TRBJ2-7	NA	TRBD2	CASSLQLAQKEQYF	TGTGCCAGCAGCTTACAACTAGCGCAGAAGGAGCAGTACTTC
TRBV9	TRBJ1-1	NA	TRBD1	CASSVDGRGVPEAFF	TGTGCCAGCAGCGTAGATGGCAGGGGGGTCCCTGAAGCTTTCTTT
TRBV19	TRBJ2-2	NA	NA	CASSPRLVHTGELFF	TGTGCCAGTAGTCCGCGACTAGTGCACACCGGGGAGCTGTTTTTT
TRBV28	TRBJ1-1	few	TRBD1	CASTRTGSNTEAFF	TGTGCCAGCACCCGGACAGGGTCGAACACTGAAGCTTTCTTT
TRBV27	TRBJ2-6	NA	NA	CASSTPSVRRHISGANVLTF	TGTGCCAGCAGCACCCCGTCGGTCCGGAGACACATCTCTGGGGCCAACGTCCTGACTTTC
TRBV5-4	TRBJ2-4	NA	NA	CASSLEETNIQYF	TGTGCCAGCAGCTTGGAGGAGACGAACATTCAGTACTTC
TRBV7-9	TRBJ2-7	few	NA	CASSLSSYEQYF	TGTGCCAGCAGCTTAAGTTCCTACGAGCAGTACTTC
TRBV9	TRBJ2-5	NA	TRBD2	CASSVAPASGSGPETQYF	TGTGCCAGCAGCGTAGCTCCAGCTAGCGGGAGCGGACCGGAGACCCAGTACTTC
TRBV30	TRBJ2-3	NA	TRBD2	CAWSVLGGGPGDTQYF	TGTGCCTGGAGTGTACTTGGGGGAGGGCCGGGAGATACGCAGTATTTT
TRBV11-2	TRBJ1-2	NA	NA	CASSLGQTYGYTF	TGTGCCAGCAGCTTAGGGCAGACCTATGGCTACACCTTC
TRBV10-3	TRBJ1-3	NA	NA	CATTLQGGGNTIYF	TGTGCCACCACCCTGCAGGGTGGTGGAAACACCATATATTTT
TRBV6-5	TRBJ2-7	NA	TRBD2	CASSLRLAGDEQYF	TGTGCCAGCAGTTTAAGACTAGCGGGAGACGAGCAGTACTTC
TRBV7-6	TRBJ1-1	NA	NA	CASSQQGGVSTEAFF	TGTGCCAGCAGTCAACAGGGTGGCGTTAGCACTGAAGCTTTCTTT
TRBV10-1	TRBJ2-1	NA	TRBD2	CASSDQTSGSINEQFF	TGCGCCAGCAGTGACCAGACTAGCGGGAGTATAAATGAGCAGTTCTTC
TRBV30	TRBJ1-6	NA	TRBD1	CAWSEDRASSYNSPLHF	TGTGCCTGGAGCGAGGACAGGGCGAGCTCCTATAATTCACCCCTCCACTTT
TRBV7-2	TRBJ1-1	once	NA	CASSLASQGSTEAFF	TGTGCCAGCAGCTTAGCTTCCCAGGGATCTACTGAAGCTTTCTTT
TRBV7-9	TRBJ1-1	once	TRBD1	CASSRTGALNTEAFF	TGTGCCAGCAGCCGGACAGGGGCCCTAAACACTGAAGCTTTCTTT
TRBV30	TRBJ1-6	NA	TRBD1	CAWSVGQNNSPLHF	TGTGCCTGGAGCGTGGGACAGAATAATTCACCCCTCCACTTT
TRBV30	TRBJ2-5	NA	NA	CAWSTIFGGQETQYF	TGTGCCTGGAGTACTATTTTTGGCGGGCAAGAGACCCAGTACTTC
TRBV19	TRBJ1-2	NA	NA	CASSIDRGIYGYTF	TGTGCCAGTAGTATAGATCGAGGGATTTATGGCTACACCTTC
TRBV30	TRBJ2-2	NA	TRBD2	CAWGPGTSRTGELFF	TGTGCCTGGGGACCCGGGACTAGTAGAACCGGGGAGCTGTTTTTT
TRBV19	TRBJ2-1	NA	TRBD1	CASSIPGQGSYNEQFF	TGTGCCAGTAGTATTCCGGGACAGGGTTCTTATAATGAGCAGTTCTTC
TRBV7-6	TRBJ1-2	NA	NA	CASSFSEVGGYTF	TGTGCCAGCAGCTTTAGTGAGGTCGGTGGCTACACCTTC
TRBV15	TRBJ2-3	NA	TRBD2	CATSREGLAGTDTQYF	TGTGCCACCAGCAGGGAAGGGCTAGCGGGTACAGATACGCAGTATTTT
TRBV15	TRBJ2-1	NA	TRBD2	CATSETSGVYNEQFF	TGTGCCACCAGCGAGACTAGCGGGGTCTACAATGAGCAGTTCTTC
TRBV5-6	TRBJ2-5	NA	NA	CASSLKQTQYF	TGTGCCAGCAGCTTGAAGCAGACCCAGTACTTC
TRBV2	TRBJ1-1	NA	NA	CASSAGTLEAFF	TGTGCCAGCAGTGCAGGGACGCTCGAAGCTTTCTTT
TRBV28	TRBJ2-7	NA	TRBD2	CASCPSGIIGTYEQYF	TGTGCCAGCTGCCCTAGCGGGATAATCGGGACCTACGAGCAGTACTTC
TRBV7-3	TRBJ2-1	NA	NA	CASSLNGDGNEQFF	TGTGCCAGCAGCTTAAATGGGGATGGCAATGAGCAGTTCTTC
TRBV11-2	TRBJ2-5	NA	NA	CASSLGRLGLQETQYF	TGTGCCAGCAGCTTAGGCCGACTAGGACTCCAAGAGACCCAGTACTTC
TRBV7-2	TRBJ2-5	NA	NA	CASSSRDFSRETQYF	TGTGCCAGCAGCTCAAGGGACTTTTCGCGGGAGACCCAGTACTTC
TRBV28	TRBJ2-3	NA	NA	CASSFGGPTDTQYF	TGTGCCAGCAGTTTCGGAGGTCCCACAGATACGCAGTATTTT
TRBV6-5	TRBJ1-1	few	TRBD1	CASSRQGRIAFF	TGTGCCAGCAGCCGACAGGGGCGAATAGCTTTCTTT
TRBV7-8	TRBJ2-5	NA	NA	CASSPRAGTQYF	TGTGCCAGCAGCCCCAGGGCCGGGACCCAGTACTTC
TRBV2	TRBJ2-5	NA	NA	CASRPVWSEGLTQYF	TGTGCCAGCAGGCCCGTTTGGAGTGAGGGGCTTACCCAGTACTTC
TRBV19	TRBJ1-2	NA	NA	CASSLSGGANYGYTF	TGTGCCAGTAGCCTCTCGGGGGGTGCTAACTATGGCTACACCTTC
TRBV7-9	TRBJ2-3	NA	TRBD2	CASSLGLAGGISTDTQYF	TGTGCCAGCAGCTTAGGGCTAGCGGGAGGCATCAGCACAGATACGCAGTATTTT
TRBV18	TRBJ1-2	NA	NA	CASSPSSDLPAYGYTF	TGTGCCAGCTCACCAAGTTCTGACCTCCCAGCCTATGGCTACACCTTC
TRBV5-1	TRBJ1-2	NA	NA	CASSLYGDSTHGYTF	TGCGCCAGCAGCTTGTATGGAGATTCCACTCATGGCTACACCTTC
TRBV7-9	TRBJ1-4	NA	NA	CASSLVEFGTDLNEKLFF	TGTGCCAGCAGCTTAGTTGAGTTTGGTACGGATCTTAATGAAAAACTGTTTTTT
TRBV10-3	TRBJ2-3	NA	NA	CAISGDTTDTQYF	TGTGCCATCAGTGGGGACACCACAGATACGCAGTATTTT
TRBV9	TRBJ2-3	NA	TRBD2	CASSSRGSGRAQEDTQYF	TGTGCCAGCAGCTCGCGGGGTAGCGGGAGGGCCCAGGAAGATACGCAGTATTTT
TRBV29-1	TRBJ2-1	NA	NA	CSVREGLANEQFF	TGCAGCGTTCGCGAGGGGCTCGCCAATGAGCAGTTCTTC
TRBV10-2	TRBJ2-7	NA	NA	CASSWLPRNEQYF	TGCGCCAGCAGTTGGCTTCCGCGGAACGAGCAGTACTTC
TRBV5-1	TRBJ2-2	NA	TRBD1	CASSDRENGELFF	TGCGCCAGCAGTGACAGGGAAAACGGGGAGCTGTTTTTT
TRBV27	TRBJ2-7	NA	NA	CASSHQGLEQYF	TGTGCCAGCAGTCACCAGGGTCTCGAGCAGTACTTC
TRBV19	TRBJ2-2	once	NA	CASRDRGASTGELFF	TGTGCCAGTAGGGACAGAGGGGCGAGCACCGGGGAGCTGTTTTTT